This TCR beta chain was documented in a study of cytomegalovirus exposure and HLA in healthy donors. This PCR relied on a set of 60 Vbeta primers and 13 Jbeta primers. The method was immunoSEQ multiplex PCR; TCRdb's version includes in-frame clones alone and lacks a portion of them. The sample contains about 120,000 clones, over 65% of which appear only once. Trimming stripped 3 bases from V and 0 bases from J, with 14 bases between. Looked up from germline, CDR1 is MNHNS and CDR2 is SASEGT. The CDR3 contains 16 residues. J is TRBJ1-1 and V is TRBV6-1; possibly TRBD1 for D (6 bases). This clonotype was sampled from a woman between 40 and 50 years old in good health and CMV-seropositive. The sequencing sample was made of PBMCs. This CDR3 reads CASSDPGAGLNTEAFF. The CDR3 DNA is TGTGCCAGCAGTGACCCAGGGGCAGGTTTGAACACTGAAGCTTTCTTT.